Presented here are 15 T cell receptor beta chains from one specimen sequenced in a study of T cell responses to AZD1222 COVID-19 vaccine (dated by TCRdb to the early 2020s). Library preparation was by the immunoSEQ multiplex PCR assay. TCRdb re-hosts the immuneACCESS table, in-frame sequences only. Its copies lack some clones; in the studies checked, an unresolved V gene accounts for under half of them, and the cause for the rest is not known. Present in this sample are 150,000 or so clones, 80% to 90% of which were seen just once. Around 8% of the sample is taken by the ten largest. Per the publication, the time point label means: baseline before first vaccination. The input for sequencing was peripheral blood, taken on day 0 of AZD1222 vaccination. The receptors were gathered from an adult in good health.

The V call is TRBV14, the J call TRBJ1-4; tentatively, D is TRBD1 (6 bases). Germline CDR1 reads SGHDN; CDR2 reads FVKESK. The V gene lost 6 bases and the J gene lost 4 bases, with 12 bases spanning the gap. The CDR3 loop spans 14 amino acids. CDR3 DNA: TGTGCCAGCAGTCTACAGGGATTTAATGAAAAACTGTTTTTT. Its translation is CASSLQGFNEKLFF.

This clone was seen only once. The chain links TRBV12-5 to TRBJ2-5, with D uncertain. From germline, CDR1 is LGHNT and CDR2 FRNRAP. This CDR3 region has 13 residues. V was pared by 4 bases and J by 5 bases, with 11 bases between. CDR3: CASGYSVGETQYF. CDR3 coding DNA: TGTGCTAGTGGTTATTCCGTCGGGGAGACCCAGTACTTC. Full variable domain (rest looked up from reference TRBV12-5 and TRBJ2-5): DARVTQTPRHKVTEMGQEVTMRCQPILGHNTVFWYRQTMMQGLELLAYFRNRAPLDDSGMPKDRFSAEMPDATLATLKIQPSEPRDSAVYFCASGYSVGETQYFGPGTRLLVL.

This clone was counted between two and nine times. V gene TRBV16 combines with J gene TRBJ2-2, with D perhaps being TRBD1 or TRBD2 (5 bases each). The germline V and J ends were trimmed by 2 bases and 0 bases, with 10 bases remaining between them. CDR3 length: 16 residues. The germline V gene encodes CDR1 KGHSY and CDR2 FQNENV. The CDR3: CASSQEGNANTGELFF. CDR3 bases: TGTGCCAGCAGCCAAGAGGGGAACGCGAACACCGGGGAGCTGTTTTTT.

V usage is TRBV27 and J usage is TRBJ1-5; D is possibly TRBD1 (5 bases). The germline CDR1 and CDR2 sequences are MNHEY and SMNVEV (reference sequence). Trimming cost V 7 bases and J 6 bases, with 22 bases left between them. This CDR3 region has 16 residues. CDR3 amino acids: CASTPWGGGSGQPQHF. Written as DNA, the CDR3 is TGTGCCAGCACCCCGTGGGGTGGGGGGTCGGGTCAGCCCCAGCATTTT.

The chain joins TRBV12-3 or TRBV12-4 to TRBJ1-2; D unclear. V was shortened by 3 bases and J by 4 bases, with 9 bases between the two germline ends. CDR3 length: 13 amino acids. CDR3 sequence (DNA): TGTGCCAGCAGTTTTTATGCCCTCTATGGCTACACCTTC. It codes for CASSFYALYGYTF.

The DNA of the CDR3 is TGTGCCAGCAGCTTGAGTAGGGACAGGAACACTGAAGCTTTCTTT. Residues: CASSLSRDRNTEAFF. The genes are TRBV5-6 and TRBJ1-1, with 7 positions matching TRBD1. The CDR3 runs to 15 residues. Germline-derived CDR1 and CDR2 are SGHDT and YYEEEE. Trimming cost V 1 base and J 1 base; bases outside gene matches: 4.

Of note for this clone: The junction departs from the called germline gene at one end, perhaps through a read error. V and J are TRBV7-2 and TRBJ1-1; maybe TRBD1 (5 bases). Germline lookup yields CDR1 SGHTA and CDR2 FQGNSA. This CDR3 is built from 15 residues. The CDR3 here is CASRPTAGRNSEAFF. CDR3 DNA: TGTGCCAGCAGACCAACGGCGGGGCGGAACTCTGAAGCTTTCTTT.

The chain combines TRBV28 with TRBJ1-5; tentative D call: TRBD1 (5 bases). This CDR3 has 15 amino acids. The germline V gene has CDR1 MDHEN and CDR2 SYDVKM. V lost 4 bases and J lost 3, with 13 bases in between. This CDR3 reads CASSSPGRTNQPQHF. The CDR3 DNA follows: TGTGCCAGCAGTTCGCCAGGGAGAACCAATCAGCCCCAGCATTTT.

The genes are TRBV11-2 and TRBJ2-1; D gene unclear. Trimming took 5 bases from V and 1 from J, leaving 15 bases between them. CDR1 is SGHAT and CDR2 is FQNNGV in the germline V gene. The CDR3 runs to 16 residues. Written as DNA, the CDR3 is TGTGCCAGCAGCGAGCACTCCAGCCTTTCCTACAATGAGCAGTTCTTC. It is translated as CASSEHSSLSYNEQFF.

V is TRBV7-9 and J is TRBJ1-1; the D is unclear. Trimming stripped 0 bases from V and 6 bases from J, with 14 bases between. CDR1 is SEHNR, CDR2 FQNEAQ, per germline (reference sequence). This CDR3 is built from 15 residues. DNA for the CDR3: TGTGCCAGCAGCTTAGCGGCGGGAGGCACCCCTGAAGCTTTCTTT. Protein product: CASSLAAGGTPEAFF.

In nucleotides, the CDR3 is TGTGCCAGCGGTCGGGGGGGCTCCTACGAGCAGTACTTC. Translating it yields CASGRGGSYEQYF. The chain recombines TRBV7-2 with TRBJ2-7; 8 bases are shared with TRBD2. The CDR3 totals 13 residues. Germline V CDR1 and CDR2: SGHTA, FQGNSA. Trimming took 8 bases from V and 0 from J; bases not matched to a gene: 3.

The V call is TRBV20-1, the J call TRBJ2-5; D unresolved. The CDR3 extends over 10 amino acids. Trimming removed 2 bases from V and 5 bases from J, with 3 bases in between. Per the germline V gene, CDR1 is DFQATT and CDR2 is SNEGSKA (reference sequence). CDR3 residues: CSARRETQYF. The DNA of the CDR3 is TGCAGTGCTAGAAGGGAGACCCAGTACTTC.

This clone is a singleton in its sample. This rearrangement joins TRBV3-1 (or the pseudogene TRBV3-2) to TRBJ2-5; TRBD2 aligns across 7 bases. Germline V gene sequence: CDR1 LGHDT, CDR2 YNNKEL (reference sequence). The CDR3 loop spans 12 amino acids. V lost 8 bases, J lost 3 bases, and 3 bases stayed unmatched. CDR3 in DNA: TGTGCCAGCGGGCGGGAGAAAGAGACCCAGTACTTC. Translated: CASGREKETQYF.

The chain couples TRBV2 to TRBJ2-3, with TRBD2 matching over 9 bases. Germline V gene lookup returns CDR1 SNHLY and CDR2 FYNNEI. V gave up 10 bases and J gave up 0 bases; unmatched junction bases: 5. The CDR3 totals 14 residues. CDR3 DNA sequence: TGTGCCACCCGGACTAGCGCGAGCACAGATACGCAGTATTTT. This translates into CATRTSASTDTQYF.

V gene TRBV5-1 combines with J gene TRBJ1-1; no definite D call. The ends were cut back, 0 bases at V and 0 bases at J, with 9 bases in the middle. Germline-derived CDR1 and CDR2 are SGHRS and YFSETQ. This CDR3 has 15 residues. Here the CDR3 reads CASSLATPMNTEAFF. The CDR3 nucleotides read TGCGCCAGCAGCTTGGCCACACCCATGAACACTGAAGCTTTCTTT.